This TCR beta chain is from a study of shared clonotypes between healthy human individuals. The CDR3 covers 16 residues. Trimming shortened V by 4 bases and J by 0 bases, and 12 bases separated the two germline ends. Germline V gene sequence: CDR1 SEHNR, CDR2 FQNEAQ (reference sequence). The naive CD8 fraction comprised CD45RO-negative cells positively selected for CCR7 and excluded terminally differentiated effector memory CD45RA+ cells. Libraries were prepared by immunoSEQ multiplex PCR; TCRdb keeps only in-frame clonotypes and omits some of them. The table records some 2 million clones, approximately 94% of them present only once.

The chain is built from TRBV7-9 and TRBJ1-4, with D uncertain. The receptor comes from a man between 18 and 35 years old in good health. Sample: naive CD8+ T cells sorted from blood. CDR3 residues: CASSSNLNATNEKLFF. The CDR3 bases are TGTGCCAGCAGCTCGAACCTAAATGCAACTAATGAAAAACTGTTTTTT.